The present T cell receptor (beta chain) was sequenced within a study of Ad26.COV2.S vaccination and SARS-CoV-2 variants. The CDR3 is 14 residues long. Trimming took off 0 bases at V and 4 bases at J, with 9 bases between the two ends. Germline lookup yields CDR1 LGHNA and CDR2 YNFKEQ. TCRdb's table, derived via immunoSEQ multiplex PCR, lists solely in-frame clones and lacks some. The profile shows hundreds of thousands of clones, roughly 80% of them singletons. Treatment here: 15 to 20 received Ad26.COV2.S at low or high dose, single or two shots; several received placebo; per-sample allocation not given. Sampling took place 63 days after the first vaccine or placebo injection.

The sample here was peripheral blood, taken in a trial of Ad26.COV2.S vaccine versus placebo. This receptor was identified in a person between 18 and 65 years old who received the Ad26.COV2.S COVID-19 vaccine or a placebo. The genes are TRBV4-2 and TRBJ1-1; D perhaps matches TRBD1 (5 bases). CDR3 DNA sequence: TGTGCCAGCAGCCAAGACCGTAGGGGCACTGAAGCTTTCTTT. It specifies CASSQDRRGTEAFF.